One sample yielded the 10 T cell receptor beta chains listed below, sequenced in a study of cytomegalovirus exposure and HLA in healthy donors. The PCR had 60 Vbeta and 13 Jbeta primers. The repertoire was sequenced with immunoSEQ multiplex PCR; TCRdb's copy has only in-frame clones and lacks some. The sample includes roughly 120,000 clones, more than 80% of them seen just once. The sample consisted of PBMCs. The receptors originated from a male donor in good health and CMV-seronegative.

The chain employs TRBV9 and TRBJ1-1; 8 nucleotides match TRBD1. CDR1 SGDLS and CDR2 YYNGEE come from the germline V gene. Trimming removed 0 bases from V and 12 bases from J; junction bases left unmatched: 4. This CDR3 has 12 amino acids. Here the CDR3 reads CASSVDRGETFF. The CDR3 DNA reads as TGTGCCAGCAGCGTAGACAGGGGGGAAACTTTCTTT.

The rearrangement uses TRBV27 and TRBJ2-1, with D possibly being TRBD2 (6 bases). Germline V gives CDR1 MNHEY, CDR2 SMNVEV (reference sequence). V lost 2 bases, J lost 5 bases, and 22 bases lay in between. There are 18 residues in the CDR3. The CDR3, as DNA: TGTGCCAGCAGTTTAGACGGTCTTCGGCGGGGCGGGGACAATGAGCAGTTCTTC. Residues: CASSLDGLRRGGDNEQFF.

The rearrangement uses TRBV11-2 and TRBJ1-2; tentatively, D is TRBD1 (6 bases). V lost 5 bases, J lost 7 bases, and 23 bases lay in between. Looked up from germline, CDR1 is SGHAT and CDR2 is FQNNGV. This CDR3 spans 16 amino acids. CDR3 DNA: TGTGCCAGCAGCCTTCATCGGGGGGGGGCGGCAGGTGGCTACACCTTC. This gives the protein CASSLHRGGAAGGYTF.

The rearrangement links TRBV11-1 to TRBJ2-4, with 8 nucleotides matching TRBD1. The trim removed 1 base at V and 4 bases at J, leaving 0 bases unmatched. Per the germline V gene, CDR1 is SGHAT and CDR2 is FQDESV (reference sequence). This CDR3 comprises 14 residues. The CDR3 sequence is CASSLGTGKNIQYF. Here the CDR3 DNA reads TGTGCCAGCAGCTTAGGGACAGGGAAAAACATTCAGTACTTC.

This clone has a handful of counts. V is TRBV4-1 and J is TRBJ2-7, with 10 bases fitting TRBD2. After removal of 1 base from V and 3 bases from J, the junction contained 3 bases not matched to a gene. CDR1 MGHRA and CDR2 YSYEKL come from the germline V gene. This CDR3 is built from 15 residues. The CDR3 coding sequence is TGCGCCAGCAGCCAAGGAGCGGGAGGGGGCTACGAGCAGTACTTC. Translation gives CASSQGAGGGYEQYF.

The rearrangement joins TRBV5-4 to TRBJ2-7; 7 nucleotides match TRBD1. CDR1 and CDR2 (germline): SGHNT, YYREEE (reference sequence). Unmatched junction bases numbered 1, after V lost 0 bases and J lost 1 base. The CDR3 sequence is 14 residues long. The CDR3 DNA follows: TGTGCCAGCAGCTTGGGCAGGGGGTCCTACGAGCAGTACTTC. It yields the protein CASSLGRGSYEQYF. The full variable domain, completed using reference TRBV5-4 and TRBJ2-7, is ETGVTQSPTHLIKTRGQQVTLRCSSQSGHNTVSWYQQALGQGPQFIFQYYREEENGRGNFPPRFSGLQFPNYSSELNVNALELDDSALYLCASSLGRGSYEQYFGPGTRLTVT.

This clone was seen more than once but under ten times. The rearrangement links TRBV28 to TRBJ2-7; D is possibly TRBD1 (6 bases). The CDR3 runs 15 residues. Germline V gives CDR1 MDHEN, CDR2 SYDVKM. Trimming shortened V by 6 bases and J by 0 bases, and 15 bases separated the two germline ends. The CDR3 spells CASSYVQGSSYEQYF. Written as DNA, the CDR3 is TGTGCCAGCAGCTACGTACAGGGCAGCTCCTACGAGCAGTACTTC.

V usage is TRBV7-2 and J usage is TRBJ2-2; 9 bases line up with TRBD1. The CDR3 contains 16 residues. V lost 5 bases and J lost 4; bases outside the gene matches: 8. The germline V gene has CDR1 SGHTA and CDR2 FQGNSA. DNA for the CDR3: TGTGCCAGCAGCGCATGGGGACAGGGCTTCACCGGGGAGCTGTTTTTT. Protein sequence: CASSAWGQGFTGELFF.

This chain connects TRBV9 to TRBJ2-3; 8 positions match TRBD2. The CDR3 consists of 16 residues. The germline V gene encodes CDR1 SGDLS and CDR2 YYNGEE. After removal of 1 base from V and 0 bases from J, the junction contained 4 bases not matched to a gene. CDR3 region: CASSVQAGGSTDTQYF. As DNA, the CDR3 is TGTGCCAGCAGCGTACAGGCGGGAGGTAGCACAGATACGCAGTATTTT.

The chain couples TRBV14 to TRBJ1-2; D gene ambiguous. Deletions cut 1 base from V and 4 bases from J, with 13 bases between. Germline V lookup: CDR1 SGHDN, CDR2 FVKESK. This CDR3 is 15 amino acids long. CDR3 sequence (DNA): TGTGCCAGCAGCCAAGGTCACGCACATATCTATGGCTACACCTTC. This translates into CASSQGHAHIYGYTF.